This T cell receptor beta chain was sequenced during a study of T cells in localized non-small cell lung cancer. Libraries were prepared by immunoSEQ multiplex PCR; TCRdb keeps only in-frame clonotypes and omits some of them. The sample contains 27,000 or so clones, 82% of which appear only once. The CDR3 has 17 amino acids. The trim removed 1 base at V and 3 bases at J, leaving 7 bases unmatched. CDR1 SGHTS and CDR2 YDEGEE come from the germline V gene. The receptor was derived from a woman aged 40-75 years with stage I lung adenocarcinoma. The material was peripheral blood, obtained before any cancer treatment. The rearrangement links TRBV5-8 to TRBJ2-1; the match to TRBD2 covers 10 bases. The CDR3 nucleotides read TGTGCCAGCAGCTTGACGGTTGGACTAGCGGTCTACAATGAGCAGTTCTTC. This codes for CASSLTVGLAVYNEQFF. The full variable domain, its missing parts supplied by reference TRBV5-8 and TRBJ2-1, is EAGVTQSPTHLIKTRGQQATLRCSPISGHTSVYWYQQALGLGLQFLLWYDEGEERNRGNFPPRFSGRQFPNYSSELNVNALELEDSALYLCASSLTVGLAVYNEQFFGPGTRLTVL.